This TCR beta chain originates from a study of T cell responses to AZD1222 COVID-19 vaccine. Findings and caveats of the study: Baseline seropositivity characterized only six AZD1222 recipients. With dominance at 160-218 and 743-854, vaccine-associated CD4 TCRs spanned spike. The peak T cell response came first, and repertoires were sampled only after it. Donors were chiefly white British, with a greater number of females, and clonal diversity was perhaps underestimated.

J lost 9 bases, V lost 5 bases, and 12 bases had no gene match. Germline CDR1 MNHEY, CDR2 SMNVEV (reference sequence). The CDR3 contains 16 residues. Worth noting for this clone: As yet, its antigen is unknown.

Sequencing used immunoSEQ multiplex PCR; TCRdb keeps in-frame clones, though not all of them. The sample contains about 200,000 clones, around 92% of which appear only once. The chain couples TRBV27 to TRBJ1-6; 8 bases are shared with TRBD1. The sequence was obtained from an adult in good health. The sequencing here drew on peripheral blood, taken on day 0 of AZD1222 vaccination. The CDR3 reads CASSPHSGQGTSPLHF. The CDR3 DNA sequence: TGTGCCAGCAGTCCCCACTCCGGACAGGGAACTTCACCCCTCCACTTT.